This T cell receptor beta chain was documented in a study of blood T cells in healthy people across ages. V was clipped by 4 bases and J by 2 bases, with 10 bases between them. The CDR3 totals 13 residues. CDR1 and CDR2 (germline): SGHDT, YYEEEE. PCR was performed a second time for roughly 7 to 12 cycles using a sample-barcoded 5' primer and a J-beta primer mix. TCRdb called the 5' RACE reads again in MiXCR, with one record for every CDR3 protein. The data hold 900,000 to 950,000 distinct CDR3 sequences, with under 35% observed a single time. This clonotype appeared many times. These records were also assigned to another study, of T cells of mothers and their children. In that study: Researchers found no T cell clones that were persistent and microchimeric.

The chain carries TRBV5-6 and TRBJ2-7; TRBD1 or TRBD2 may be the D gene (5 bases each). Sequencing used blood. The receptor comes from a woman aged 40 to 50 in good health. The CDR3 protein is CASSLRGAYEQYF. CDR3 in DNA: TGTGCCAGCAGCCTCCGAGGGGCCTACGAGCAGTACTTC.